Following are 5 T cell receptor beta chains from one sample sequenced in a study of blood T cell repertoires in COVID-19. Sequencing used immunoSEQ multiplex PCR; TCRdb keeps in-frame clones, though not all of them. The table records roughly 160,000 clones, 74% of them present only once. Sequencing input: peripheral blood. Every receptor here comes from a woman of 80 years or more with acute or convalescent COVID-19.

The rearrangement links TRBV2 to TRBJ2-4; a possible D gene is TRBD2 (5 bases). The germline V gene encodes CDR1 SNHLY and CDR2 FYNNEI. Trimming pared 7 bases from V and 8 bases from J, leaving 21 bases between. This CDR3 has 15 residues. Written as DNA, the CDR3 is TGTGCCAGCAACGGACTGGGAGAGGGATTGGACATTCAGTACTTC. Protein: CASNGLGEGLDIQYF.

The gene calls are TRBV27 and TRBJ2-7; 11 bases line up with TRBD1. V was pared by 5 bases and J by 0 bases, with 18 bases of the junction left unmatched. CDR3 length: 20 amino acids. The germline gives CDR1 MNHEY, CDR2 SMNVEV (reference sequence). The CDR3 bases are TGTGCCAGCAGTCGAGGAAAGGGGATAGCCGGGACAGGGGGCTCCTACGAGCAGTACTTC. It specifies CASSRGKGIAGTGGSYEQYF.

The table lists this clone with a few counts. The V and J genes are TRBV19 and TRBJ2-2, with D possibly matching TRBD2 (5 bases). V lost 1 base and J lost 5, with 14 bases in between. Germline V gene lookup returns CDR1 LNHDA and CDR2 SQIVND (reference sequence). The CDR3 has 16 residues. CDR3 in amino acids: CASSIVSGSRTGELFF. The DNA of the CDR3 is TGTGCCAGTAGTATAGTTAGTGGGAGTCGGACCGGGGAGCTGTTTTTT.

V gene TRBV9 combines with J gene TRBJ1-6; the D gene is possibly TRBD1 (6 bases). The CDR3 is made up of 15 amino acids. V was clipped by 4 bases and J by 8 bases, with 16 bases between them. Germline CDR1 reads SGDLS; CDR2 reads YYNGEE. CDR3 region: CASSPRGQSDSPLHF. The CDR3 DNA reads TGTGCCAGCAGCCCGCGAGGACAGTCGGATTCACCCCTCCACTTT. Drawing the rest from reference TRBV9 and TRBJ1-6, the complete variable domain is DSGVTQTPKHLITATGQRVTLRCSPRSGDLSVYWYQQSLDQGLQFLIQYYNGEERAKGNILERFSAQQFPDLHSELNLSSLELGDSALYFCASSPRGQSDSPLHFGNGTRLTVT.

The chain uses TRBV11-3 and TRBJ2-2, with a weak D call TRBD1 (5 bases). Trimming stripped 4 bases from V and 0 bases from J, with 9 bases between. The germline gives CDR1 SGHNT, CDR2 YENEEA. The CDR3 covers 15 residues. CDR3 coding DNA: TGTGCCAGCAGCTCTAGGACACCGAACACCGGGGAGCTGTTTTTT. It yields the protein CASSSRTPNTGELFF.